The 18 T cell receptor beta chains presented below share a single source sample, sequenced in a study of OX40 agonist ivuxolimab in advanced cancers. The receptor library was made with the immunoSEQ multiplex PCR assay. TCRdb limited this immuneACCESS table to in-frame rearrangements with V and J called. A share of clones is missing; checked studies link under half to unresolved V genes, and the rest is unexplained. The sample profile shows around 150,000 clones; 90% to 95% of them were found once. More than 0.8% of the sample is taken by the ten largest. Sequencing was performed on CD4+ or CD8+ T cells sorted from blood, taken in a trial of the OX40 agonist ivuxolimab. The receptors stem from an adult with an advanced solid tumor such as melanoma, head and neck, liver or kidney cancer.

The V and J genes are TRBV5-1 and TRBJ1-4, with no clear D. Germline CDR1 SGHRS, CDR2 YFSETQ. V was shortened by 0 bases and J by 4 bases, with 10 bases between the two germline ends. There are 15 residues in the CDR3. Here the CDR3 DNA reads TGCGCCAGCAGCTTGGCCTTGTACGGTAATGAAAAACTGTTTTTT. It translates to CASSLALYGNEKLFF. Based on the CDR3 plus reference TRBV5-1 and TRBJ1-4, the full variable domain is KAGVTQTPRYLIKTRGQQVTLSCSPISGHRSVSWYQQTPGQGLQFLFEYFSETQRNKGNFPGRFSGRQFSNSRSEMNVSTLELGDSALYLCASSLALYGNEKLFFGSGTQLSVL.

Note on this clone: An end of the junction does not agree with germline; a read error may underlie this. V is TRBV2 and J is TRBJ1-4, with D unclear. CDR1 is SNHLY and CDR2 is FYNNEI in the germline V gene. The CDR3 has 12 amino acids. The CDR3 is CSSGSEPEKLFF. CDR3 in DNA: TGTTCCAGTGGGAGCGAGCCTGAAAAACTGTTTTTT.

V and J are TRBV7-2 and TRBJ1-1; D unclear. V shed 5 bases and J shed 3 bases, with 10 bases lying between them. This CDR3 spans 13 amino acids. The germline V gene encodes CDR1 SGHTA and CDR2 FQGNSA. The CDR3 sequence is CASSRQEHTEAFF. CDR3 DNA: TGTGCCAGCAGCCGTCAGGAGCACACTGAAGCTTTCTTT.

The chain combines TRBV5-4 with TRBJ2-5; 9 nucleotides align to TRBD1. Germline loops: CDR1 SGHNT, CDR2 YYREEE (reference sequence). The CDR3 extends over 14 amino acids. J gave up 5 bases and V 4 bases, and 6 bases lay outside the gene matches. The CDR3 sequence: CASSRGQGFETQYF. The CDR3 DNA reads as TGTGCCAGCAGCCGGGGACAGGGCTTTGAGACCCAGTACTTC.

The V call is TRBV6-1, the J call TRBJ2-2; 7 nucleotides align to TRBD2. Germline values: CDR1 MNHNS, CDR2 SASEGT. The CDR3 covers 13 residues. The V and J ends lost 3 bases and 9 bases, in that order; junction bases with no gene match: 4. CDR3 nucleotides: TGTGCCAGCAGTGAGCGGCGGGAGAGGGAGCTGTTTTTT. Protein product: CASSERRERELFF.

Note on this clone: This CDR3 is also generated by other DNA sequences in the sample. The chain uses TRBV2 and TRBJ1-5; 8 nucleotides agree with TRBD1. CDR1 and CDR2 from the germline V gene are SNHLY and FYNNEI. The CDR3 has 15 amino acids. V shed 1 base, J shed 7 bases, and the junction held 6 bases outside the gene matches. The CDR3 protein is CASSEVRTGLQPQHF. CDR3 nucleotide sequence: TGTGCCAGCAGTGAAGTCCGGACAGGGCTACAGCCCCAGCATTTT.

V gene TRBV27 combines with J gene TRBJ2-7; 13 bases match TRBD2. Trimming took 3 bases from V and 3 from J; bases not matched to a gene: 5. From germline, CDR1 is MNHEY and CDR2 SMNVEV (reference sequence). There are 16 residues in the CDR3. Written as DNA, the CDR3 is TGTGCCAGCAGTTTCCGGACTAGCGGGAGTGGCTACGAGCAGTACTTC. It codes for CASSFRTSGSGYEQYF.

V usage is TRBV7-2 and J usage is TRBJ2-1; perhaps TRBD2 as D (6 bases). V lost 8 bases and J 0 bases, leaving 14 bases between the germline ends. This CDR3 is built from 15 residues. The germline V gene encodes CDR1 SGHTA and CDR2 FQGNSA. CDR3 bases: TGTGCCAGCGCAACGGGGGTAAGCTCCTACAATGAGCAGTTCTTC. It is translated as CASATGVSSYNEQFF.

V gene TRBV7-6 combines with J gene TRBJ2-5; no firm D call. Looked up from germline, CDR1 is SGHVS and CDR2 is FNYEAQ. Trimming took off 2 bases at V and 1 base at J, with 8 bases between the two ends. This CDR3 region has 14 residues. The CDR3 sequence: CASSLYQLQETQYF. In DNA form, the CDR3 reads TGTGCCAGCAGCTTATACCAGCTCCAAGAGACCCAGTACTTC. The variable domain in full, completed from reference TRBV7-6 and TRBJ2-5, reads GAGVSQSPRYKVTKRGQDVALRCDPISGHVSLYWYRQALGQGPEFLTYFNYEAQQDKSGLPNDRFSAERPEGSISTLTIQRTEQRDSAMYRCASSLYQLQETQYFGPGTRLLVL.

As DNA, the CDR3 is TGTGCCAGCAGCGCAGCCGGGACAGGGTTTTCACCCCTCCACTTT. Amino acids: CASSAAGTGFSPLHF. V usage is TRBV5-4 and J usage is TRBJ1-6, with 9 bases aligning to TRBD1. Unmatched junction bases numbered 8, after V lost 4 bases and J lost 9 bases. Germline-derived CDR1 and CDR2 are SGHNT and YYREEE (reference sequence). The CDR3 runs to 15 residues.

This clone appeared a single time. J is TRBJ2-3 and V is TRBV7-9; the match to TRBD1 covers 9 bases. Germline CDR1 is SEHNR and CDR2 is FQNEAQ (reference sequence). Trimming removed 3 bases from V and 1 base from J; junction bases left unmatched: 2. The CDR3 is 15 amino acids. The CDR3 nucleotides are TGTGCCAGCAGCTTTAGACAGGGGGGCACAGATACGCAGTATTTT. It encodes CASSFRQGGTDTQYF.

The CDR3 DNA reads TGTGCCAGCAGCTTAGGGCAGGCAATCCCACCCCTCCACTTT. Its protein product is CASSLGQAIPPLHF. V is TRBV7-2 and J is TRBJ1-6; D is unclear. Trimming shortened V by 1 base and J by 11 bases, and 12 bases separated the two germline ends. The CDR3 is 14 amino acids. Per the germline V gene, CDR1 is SGHTA and CDR2 is FQGNSA.

CDR3 bases: TGTGCCTGGAGTATAACCTCTGGAAACACCATATATTTT. It specifies CAWSITSGNTIYF. V gene TRBV30 combines with J gene TRBJ1-3; no reliable D call. CDR1 and CDR2 from the germline V gene are GTSNPN and SVGIG (reference sequence). CDR3 size: 13 residues. The V gene lost 2 bases and the J gene lost 0 bases, with 5 bases spanning the gap. Drawing the rest from reference TRBV30 and TRBJ1-3, the complete variable domain is SQTIHQWPATLVQPVGSPLSLECTVEGTSNPNLYWYRQAAGRGLQLLFYSVGIGQISSEVPQNLSASRPQDRQFILSSKKLLLSDSGFYLCAWSITSGNTIYFGEGSWLTVV.

CDR3 nucleotide sequence: TGTGCCAGCAGTGACCGTGACGGGTACACTGAAGCTTTCTTT. This codes for CASSDRDGYTEAFF. V and J are TRBV27 and TRBJ1-1; D unresolved. Looked up from germline, CDR1 is MNHEY and CDR2 is SMNVEV (reference sequence). The V gene lost 5 bases and the J gene lost 3 bases, with 13 bases spanning the gap. This CDR3 contains 14 residues.

The table lists this clone with a few counts. V usage is TRBV7-9 and J usage is TRBJ2-3; no clear D gene. The CDR3 loop spans 18 amino acids. Germline V gene lookup returns CDR1 SEHNR and CDR2 FQNEAQ (reference sequence). Trimming removed 4 bases from V and 0 bases from J, with 20 bases in between. CDR3 in DNA: TGTGCCAGCAGCTCACCCAAATTCAGAGAAACTAGCACAGATACGCAGTATTTT. It translates to CASSSPKFRETSTDTQYF.

The chain employs TRBV10-3 and TRBJ2-3, with D perhaps given as TRBD1 or TRBD2 (6 bases each). Germline V lookup: CDR1 ENHRY, CDR2 SYGVKD. The CDR3 loop spans 15 amino acids. V was trimmed by 4 bases and J by 2 bases, leaving 13 bases between them. The CDR3 bases are TGTGCCATCAGTGGCAGGGGACTTCCCACAGATACGCAGTATTTT. This codes for CAISGRGLPTDTQYF.

This clone appeared a single time. The chain is built from TRBV7-2 and TRBJ2-7, with 9 nucleotides matching TRBD1. V dropped 5 bases and J dropped 3; count of bases not matched to a gene: 5. Germline CDR1 and CDR2: SGHTA and FQGNSA. The CDR3 is 14 amino acids. In DNA form, the CDR3 reads TGTGCCAGCAGCCGTACAGGGGGCGGCTACGAGCAGTACTTC. Translating gives CASSRTGGGYEQYF.

In its sample, this clone was seen once. The chain is built from TRBV12-5 and TRBJ2-3; D is unresolved. This CDR3 region has 15 residues. With 6 bases removed from V and 3 bases from J, the gap between germline ends came to 16 bases. Germline CDR1 and CDR2: LGHNT and FRNRAP. This CDR3 reads CASGMGSSVTDTQYF. Written as DNA, the CDR3 is TGTGCTAGTGGCATGGGGTCAAGCGTGACAGATACGCAGTATTTT.